A single sample gave rise to the 19 T cell receptor beta chains below, sequenced in a study of blood T cells in healthy people across ages. A second PCR of 7 to 11 cycles used a sample-barcoded 5' primer and a J-beta primer mix. Using its own MiXCR run on the 5' RACE reads, TCRdb lists one record per CDR3 protein. The data contain around 1,500,000 distinct CDR3 sequences, 28% of them singletons. Sequencing was performed on blood. The receptors derive from a woman aged 25 to 39 in good health.

Concerning this clonotype: This may be a read error, as it is one base from a much larger clone. The chain couples TRBV10-3 to TRBJ2-1, with 9 bases fitting TRBD2. From germline, CDR1 is ENHRY and CDR2 SYGVKD. CDR3 length: 15 residues. CDR3 region: CAIGREGGPYDEQFF. The CDR3 DNA is TGTGCCATCGGGCGGGAGGGTGGCCCCTACGATGAGCAGTTCTTC.

V is TRBV6-1 and J is TRBJ2-1, with 14 bases that match TRBD2. The germline V gene has CDR1 MNHNS and CDR2 SASEGT. This CDR3 spans 17 amino acids. V lost 6 bases, J lost 4 bases, and 8 bases stayed unmatched. CDR3 in DNA: TGTGCCAGCAGACCATGGACTAGCGGGGGGATATACAATGAGCAGTTCTTC. Protein sequence: CASRPWTSGGIYNEQFF.

This clonotype was recorded many times. The chain couples TRBV7-2 to TRBJ2-7, with D possibly being TRBD2 (6 bases). Trimming removed 5 bases at V and 2 bases at J, with 16 bases between. This CDR3 contains 15 residues. CDR1 is SGHTA and CDR2 is FQGNSA in the germline V gene. CDR3 sequence reads: CASSPSRRDPYEQYF. CDR3 DNA sequence: TGTGCCAGCAGCCCCTCTAGGCGGGATCCCTACGAGCAGTACTTC.

This clonotype was detected a few times. The chain employs TRBV20-1 and TRBJ2-5, with TRBD2 matching over 10 bases. CDR3 length equals 16 residues. Germline CDR1 and CDR2: DFQATT and SNEGSKA (reference sequence). V was clipped by 0 bases and J by 3 bases; unmatched bases: 7. This CDR3 reads CSARDLLAGRKETQYF. The CDR3 DNA is TGCAGTGCTAGAGATCTACTAGCGGGGAGGAAAGAGACCCAGTACTTC.

This clonotype has only a few counts. The CDR3 loop reads CASSWPGVTNTGELFF. CDR3 DNA: TGTGCCAGCAGCTGGCCCGGGGTTACGAACACCGGGGAGCTGTTTTTT. V usage is TRBV7-6 and J usage is TRBJ2-2; D is possibly TRBD2 (5 bases). Germline V gene sequence: CDR1 SGHVS, CDR2 FNYEAQ. V lost 4 bases and J 0 bases, leaving 12 bases between the germline ends. The CDR3 covers 16 residues.

The V call is TRBV20-1, the J call TRBJ1-2; 8 nucleotides line up with TRBD1. Germline V gives CDR1 DFQATT, CDR2 SNEGSKA (reference sequence). V trimming: 6 bases; J trimming: 6 bases; junction bases outside the gene matches: 9. This CDR3 comprises 13 residues. CDR3 sequence reads: CSAKTGGSHGYTF. For the CDR3, the DNA is TGCAGTGCCAAAACAGGGGGGAGTCATGGCTACACCTTC.

This clonotype was seen a handful of times. The chain uses TRBV6-5 and TRBJ1-2, with D perhaps matching TRBD1 (6 bases). V dropped 3 bases and J dropped 4 bases, with 12 bases sitting between them. Germline lookup yields CDR1 MNHEY and CDR2 SVGAGI. The CDR3 length is 14 residues. CDR3 nucleotides: TGTGCCAGCAGTTATCGAGGGACACCCTATGGCTACACCTTC. Translating it yields CASSYRGTPYGYTF.

The rearrangement links TRBV5-1 to TRBJ2-5; possible D gene TRBD2, 5 bases. Per the germline V gene, CDR1 is SGHRS and CDR2 is YFSETQ. The germline V and J ends were trimmed by 5 bases and 4 bases, with 12 bases remaining between them. This CDR3 has 13 residues. For the CDR3, the DNA is TGCGCCAGCAGGGAAGCGGAGGTAGAGACCCAGTACTTC. Amino acids: CASREAEVETQYF.

This clonotype came up a few times. This chain joins TRBV12-5 and TRBJ2-1; 14 nucleotides line up with TRBD2. Germline CDR1 and CDR2: LGHNT and FRNRAP. Trimming cost V 4 bases and J 1 base; bases outside gene matches: 9. The CDR3 runs to 19 residues. CDR3: CASGYGTSGSSKSYNEQFF. CDR3 DNA: TGTGCTAGTGGTTACGGGACTAGCGGGAGTAGTAAGTCCTACAATGAGCAGTTCTTC.

This clonotype was detected ten times or more. The chain joins TRBV7-3 to TRBJ1-2; a possible D gene is TRBD1 (6 bases). V gave up 1 base and J gave up 7 bases, with 10 bases separating them. The CDR3 consists of 13 residues. Germline V lookup: CDR1 SGHTA, CDR2 FQGTGA. CDR3 protein: CASSLNGQRGYTF. The CDR3 bases are TGTGCCAGCAGCTTAAACGGACAGCGTGGCTACACCTTC.

This clonotype occurred once. A much larger clonotype is one base distant, so this may be a read error. V gene TRBV9 combines with J gene TRBJ2-4, with 7 bases lining up with TRBD2. The end of the DNA fits TRBJ2-7 better, so the J call may be wrong. The CDR3 totals 16 residues. Germline V gene sequence: CDR1 SGDLS, CDR2 YYNGEE. CDR3 bases: TGTGCCAGCAGCTTATCCCCGACTGGCGGGGGCTACGAGCAGTACTTC. Amino acid sequence: CASSLSPTGGGYEQYF.

J is TRBJ2-1 and V is TRBV19; TRBD1 aligns across 7 bases. Trimming removed 7 bases from V and 9 bases from J; junction bases left unmatched: 3. The germline CDR1 and CDR2 sequences are LNHDA and SQIVND (reference sequence). The length of the CDR3 is 11 residues. CDR3 sequence reads: CASKTGTEQFF. In DNA, the CDR3 is TGTGCCAGTAAGACAGGGACTGAGCAGTTCTTC.

This chain links TRBV27 with TRBJ1-5; D call uncertain. Trimming pared 3 bases from V and 7 bases from J, leaving 16 bases between. CDR1 MNHEY and CDR2 SMNVEV come from the germline V gene (reference sequence). This CDR3 is 15 amino acids long. The CDR3 loop is CASSFGPPGGQPQHF. DNA of the CDR3: TGTGCCAGCAGTTTCGGGCCACCGGGCGGCCAGCCCCAGCATTTT.

The chain links TRBV28 to TRBJ2-7; possibly TRBD2 for D (6 bases). Germline V lookup: CDR1 MDHEN, CDR2 SYDVKM. This CDR3 comprises 15 residues. Deletions cut 5 bases from V and 0 bases from J, with 14 bases between. CDR3 residues: CASSLRDFRSYEQYF. In DNA form, the CDR3 reads TGTGCCAGCAGTCTCAGGGACTTTCGCTCCTACGAGCAGTACTTC.

This clonotype was counted a few times. The J gene is TRBJ2-5, the V gene TRBV11-2, with D perhaps given as TRBD1 or TRBD2 (5 bases each). V shed 5 bases and J shed 2 bases, with 15 bases lying between them. Looked up from germline, CDR1 is SGHAT and CDR2 is FQNNGV. The CDR3 runs to 15 residues. The CDR3 coding sequence is TGTGCCAGCAGCAACGTCGGGGCGAGGCAAGAGACCCAGTACTTC. It encodes CASSNVGARQETQYF.

This clonotype occurred a few times. The chain is built from TRBV27 and TRBJ2-7; D gene uncertain. Per germline, CDR1 MNHEY and CDR2 SMNVEV (reference sequence). The CDR3 extends over 11 amino acids. V lost 8 bases to trimming and J lost 7 bases, with 12 bases between them. The CDR3 sequence: CASGNLLEQYF. CDR3 DNA: TGTGCCAGCGGCAACCTCTTAGAGCAGTACTTC.

This clonotype was detected ten times or more. The chain has TRBV6-5 and TRBJ1-5; TRBD1 aligns across 10 bases. V lost 8 bases, J lost 4 bases, and 5 bases stayed unmatched. The germline gives CDR1 MNHEY, CDR2 SVGAGI. The CDR3 is made up of 14 amino acids. The CDR3 DNA is TGTGCCAGCGGACCGGGACAGGGGAATCAGCCCCAGCATTTT. This codes for CASGPGQGNQPQHF.

This chain joins TRBV4-1 and TRBJ1-5; unclear D gene. The germline gives CDR1 MGHRA, CDR2 YSYEKL. Between the trimmed V and J ends, which lost 0 bases and 6 bases, there was a span of 12 bases. The CDR3 has 15 amino acids. CDR3 region: CASSQDETLGQPQHF. DNA of the CDR3: TGCGCCAGCAGCCAAGATGAGACCCTGGGTCAGCCCCAGCATTTT.

The sample holds a few counts of this clonotype. The V and J genes are TRBV21-1 and TRBJ2-1; the D call in the table, TRBD2, was not verified against the DNA. TRBV21-1 is listed as a pseudogene. The CDR3 contains 17 residues. The chain's CDR3 is CASSNYRRNQDYNEQFF. CDR3 in DNA: TGTGCCAGCAGCAACTATAGGAGGAACCAGGACTACAATGAGCAGTTCTTC.